The present T cell receptor (beta chain) was sequenced within a study of shared clonotypes between healthy human individuals. Clones were sequenced by immunoSEQ multiplex PCR, and TCRdb holds only the in-frame ones, with some missing. The repertoire holds over a million clones, with 97% to 99% as singletons. V lost 5 bases and J lost 4, with 16 bases in between. This CDR3 is 15 amino acids long. The germline V gene encodes CDR1 SGHTA and CDR2 FQGNSA. The V and J genes are TRBV7-2 and TRBJ2-3, with D perhaps given as TRBD1 or TRBD2 (5 bases each). This clonotype was obtained from a man aged 25 to 40 in good health. Sequenced sample: naive CD4+ T cells sorted from blood. Subset here: CD45RA+ positively selected. CDR3 nucleotides: TGTGCCAGCAGCCTCAGGGTTCTTAGCGCAGATACGCAGTATTTT. Amino acids: CASSLRVLSADTQYF.